This T cell receptor beta chain originates from a study of cytomegalovirus exposure and HLA in healthy donors. A note on this clone: Its matching antigen is unknown.

Assay used: immunoSEQ multiplex PCR; TCRdb lists only in-frame clones, some missing. Of 110,000 or so clones listed, over 65% are singletons. Overall study results and limits: Reported performance of the classifier showed diagnosis of cytomegalovirus status with high specificity and sensitivity.

The sequencing input was PBMCs. This clonotype originated in a woman aged 25 to 39 in good health and CMV-seronegative.

The CDR3 sequence is CASSLGTGGEETQYF. The CDR3 coding sequence is TGCGCCAGCAGCTTGGGAACAGGGGGTGAAGAGACCCAGTACTTC. J is TRBJ2-5 and V is TRBV5-1, with 8 bases matching TRBD1. V trimming: 0 bases; J trimming: 3 bases; junction bases outside the gene matches: 4. CDR1 and CDR2 (germline): SGHRS, YFSETQ. CDR3 length: 15 amino acids.